This T cell receptor beta chain was documented in a study of blood T cell repertoires in COVID-19. Study context: Whether acute or convalescent, the COVID-19 samples came from the United States, Italy and Spain. Sample material is recorded as cDNA or gDNA derived from T cells, B-cell-depleted T cells, or PBMCs.

Sequencing was performed with immunoSEQ multiplex PCR; in TCRdb, only in-frame clones are kept and a portion is missing. The table records approximately 130,000 clones, about 70% of them present only once. The CDR3 is 16 residues long. The V end lost 3 bases, the J end lost 2 bases, and 17 bases lay between the germline ends. CDR1 is SGHAT and CDR2 is FQNNGV in the germline V gene. The source is a woman between 70 and 85 years old with acute or convalescent COVID-19. The source material was peripheral blood. The J gene is TRBJ2-7, the V gene TRBV11-2, with D possibly TRBD2 on 7 matching bases. CDR3: CASSFSGASGAYEQYF. CDR3 bases: TGTGCCAGCAGCTTCTCGGGGGCTAGCGGTGCCTACGAGCAGTACTTC.